Below, 8 T cell receptor beta chains from the same sample are listed, as sequenced in a study of T cells in Graves' hyperthyroidism and ophthalmopathy. TCR beta CDR3 regions were amplified from RNA transcripts. An initial round of RT-PCR targeting the TCR CDR3 relied on the HTBI primer set. TCRdb itself ran the multiplex PCR reads through MiXCR, one entry per CDR3 protein. The sample lists hundreds of thousands of distinct CDR3 sequences; 45% were seen once. The specimen was peripheral blood or thyroid tissue (not recorded which). The receptors were gathered from an adult man with Graves' disease, either hyperthyroidism or ophthalmopathy (not recorded which).

This clonotype has more than one count but fewer than ten. V and J are TRBV19 and TRBJ2-5; TRBD1 aligns across 8 bases. The germline V gene encodes CDR1 LNHDA and CDR2 SQIVND (reference sequence). Germline trimming cut 5 bases from V and 5 bases from J; bases unmatched to any gene: 10. The length of the CDR3 is 15 residues. The CDR3 here is CASSSGVDRGETQYF. The CDR3 DNA is TGTGCCAGTAGTTCGGGTGTCGACAGGGGTGAGACCCAGTACTTC.

The chain has TRBV7-2 and TRBJ1-4; D is uncertain. With 1 base removed from V and 4 bases from J, the gap between germline ends came to 10 bases. Germline lookup yields CDR1 SGHTA and CDR2 FQGNSA. The length of the CDR3 is 15 residues. CDR3 sequence: CASSLEDRFNEKLFF. The CDR3 DNA follows: TGTGCCAGCAGCTTAGAGGACCGATTTAATGAAAAACTGTTTTTT.

The chain has TRBV24-1 and TRBJ2-5, with D possibly being TRBD1 or TRBD2 (5 bases each). CDR3 length: 16 residues. The germline V gene encodes CDR1 KGHDR and CDR2 SFDVKD. V was pared by 4 bases and J by 2 bases, with 16 bases between. The CDR3 loop reads CATSDKTATGQETQYF. In nucleotides, the CDR3 is TGTGCCACCAGTGACAAGACAGCGACGGGGCAAGAGACCCAGTACTTC.

This clonotype showed up just once. The rearrangement uses TRBV9 and TRBJ2-5, with 8 positions matching TRBD1. V lost 0 bases to trimming and J lost 5 bases; unmatched junction nucleotides: 9. CDR1 is SGDLS, CDR2 YYNGEE, per germline. CDR3 length: 16 residues. The CDR3: CASSVAGRGLRETQYF. The CDR3 nucleotides are TGTGCCAGCAGCGTAGCTGGCAGGGGGCTCAGGGAGACCCAGTACTTC.

The J gene is TRBJ1-2, the V gene TRBV7-9, with no clear D. The germline V gene has CDR1 SEHNR and CDR2 FQNEAQ (reference sequence). The V gene lost 5 bases and the J gene lost 8 bases, with 12 bases spanning the gap. This CDR3 comprises 12 residues. The CDR3: CASSPRVTGYTF. CDR3 nucleotides: TGTGCCAGCAGCCCCCGGGTGACAGGCTACACCTTC.

This clonotype was seen ten or more times. This chain joins TRBV10-3 and TRBJ1-6; 7 nucleotides agree with TRBD1. The CDR3 runs to 15 residues. Per germline, CDR1 ENHRY and CDR2 SYGVKD. The V and J ends lost 0 bases and 8 bases, in that order; junction bases with no gene match: 4. The CDR3 loop reads CAISESTGAYSPLHF. Here the CDR3 DNA reads TGTGCCATCAGTGAGTCCACAGGGGCCTATTCACCCCTCCACTTT.

This clonotype turned up a few times. This chain links TRBV5-1 with TRBJ2-5; TRBD1 matches at 7 bases. Unmatched junction bases numbered 7, after V lost 4 bases and J lost 4 bases. The CDR3 has 14 amino acids. The germline gives CDR1 SGHRS, CDR2 YFSETQ. CDR3 in DNA: TGCGCCAGCAGCCAAGATAACAGGGGAGAGACCCAGTACTTC. It codes for CASSQDNRGETQYF. Supplemented by reference TRBV5-1 and TRBJ2-5, the full variable domain reads KAGVTQTPRYLIKTRGQQVTLSCSPISGHRSVSWYQQTPGQGLQFLFEYFSETQRNKGNFPGRFSGRQFSNSRSEMNVSTLELGDSALYLCASSQDNRGETQYFGPGTRLLVL.

The chain combines TRBV10-3 with TRBJ2-7, with TRBD2 as a possible D gene (5 bases). Germline CDR1 reads ENHRY; CDR2 reads SYGVKD. Trimming took 5 bases from V and 3 from J, leaving 14 bases between them. The CDR3 runs 14 residues. This CDR3 reads CAISYSRVLYEQYF. In nucleotides, the CDR3 is TGTGCCATCAGTTACTCGAGGGTACTCTACGAGCAGTACTTC.